Listed below are T cell receptor beta chains from one sample, sequenced in a study of T cell responses to AZD1222 COVID-19 vaccine. Profiled with immunoSEQ multiplex PCR; TCRdb holds only in-frame clones, not every one. Here the sample spans around 180,000 clones, around 90% being singletons. This sample comprised peripheral blood, obtained on day 0 of AZD1222 vaccination. The receptors were sampled from an adult in good health. The CDR3 runs from the conserved cysteine through the conserved F or W. Fields, in order: V gene, clone size, D gene, J gene, CDR3 DNA, CDR3 protein. A D gene is named only where the DNA matches it firmly. Size is stated for part of the rows, as once, few or many counts, or as a class when the clone is expanded.

v_call: TRBV5-1; clone_size: once; d_call: -; j_call: TRBJ1-4; cdr3_nt: TGCGCCAGCAGCCCCCACGATGCAACTAATGAAAAACTGTTTTTT; cdr3_aa: CASSPHDATNEKLFF
v_call: TRBV5-6; clone_size: -; d_call: -; j_call: TRBJ1-1; cdr3_nt: TGTGCCAGCGGGGGGGCGGACACTGAAGCTTTCTTT; cdr3_aa: CASGGADTEAFF
v_call: TRBV7-9; clone_size: -; d_call: -; j_call: TRBJ2-1; cdr3_nt: TGTGCCAGCAGTTCCCAGGGGGGGCCGAGCTCCTACAATGAGCAGTTCTTC; cdr3_aa: CASSSQGGPSSYNEQFF
v_call: TRBV28; clone_size: -; d_call: -; j_call: TRBJ1-4; cdr3_nt: TGTGCCAGCAGGGAGGGCGGCCTTGGGCTGTTTTTT; cdr3_aa: CASREGGLGLFF
v_call: TRBV30; clone_size: -; d_call: -; j_call: TRBJ1-5; cdr3_nt: TGTGCCTGCACTCCAGGGTTGGATCAGCCCCAGCATTTT; cdr3_aa: CACTPGLDQPQHF
v_call: TRBV19; clone_size: once; d_call: TRBD1; j_call: TRBJ1-2; cdr3_nt: TGTGCCAGTAGTGCCCCCGGGACAGGGGATGGCTACACCTTC; cdr3_aa: CASSAPGTGDGYTF
v_call: TRBV9; clone_size: -; d_call: -; j_call: TRBJ1-3; cdr3_nt: TGTGCCAGCAGCGTAGGTCAGGGGACAGGAAACACCATATATTTT; cdr3_aa: CASSVGQGTGNTIYF
v_call: TRBV3-1/TRBV3-2; clone_size: -; d_call: -; j_call: TRBJ2-5; cdr3_nt: TGTGCCACCAATTCGCCAGGGGAGACCCAGTACTTC; cdr3_aa: CATNSPGETQYF
v_call: TRBV7-3; clone_size: -; d_call: -; j_call: TRBJ2-3; cdr3_nt: TGTGCCAGCAGCTTAAGGGGGCAGCCGAGCGATACGCAGTATTTT; cdr3_aa: CASSLRGQPSDTQYF
v_call: TRBV24-1; clone_size: -; d_call: -; j_call: TRBJ2-1; cdr3_nt: TGTGCCACCAGTGATCAATCCACAAACTACAATGAGCAGTTCTTC; cdr3_aa: CATSDQSTNYNEQFF
v_call: TRBV18; clone_size: -; d_call: -; j_call: TRBJ1-1; cdr3_nt: TGTGCCAGCTCAGAAGGCCGCCTAAACACTGAAGCTTTCTTT; cdr3_aa: CASSEGRLNTEAFF
v_call: TRBV15; clone_size: once; d_call: -; j_call: TRBJ1-1; cdr3_nt: TGTGCCACCAGCAGAGTGACGGGACTTGAAGCTTTCTTT; cdr3_aa: CATSRVTGLEAFF
v_call: TRBV29-1; clone_size: -; d_call: -; j_call: TRBJ1-1; cdr3_nt: TGCAGCGTTGGAAGGGAGAACACTGAAGCTTTCTTT; cdr3_aa: CSVGRENTEAFF
v_call: TRBV30; clone_size: -; d_call: -; j_call: TRBJ1-4; cdr3_nt: TGTGCCTGGAGGCGATGGGCAACTAATGAAAAACTGTTTTTT; cdr3_aa: CAWRRWATNEKLFF